These 25 T cell receptor beta chains came from one sample sequenced in a study of blood T cells in healthy people across ages. Using a J-beta primer mix together with a sample-barcoded 5' primer, a second PCR was run for roughly 6 to 12 cycles. One entry per CDR3 protein, called by TCRdb with MiXCR from the 5' RACE reads. The sample gives about 640,000 distinct CDR3 sequences, 40% to 50% of which show up once; around 30% is in the top ten. The specimen was blood. These receptor sequences come from a man older than 75 in good health.

This clonotype was seen a few times. The chain couples TRBV24-1 to TRBJ1-2; possible D gene TRBD1, 5 bases. CDR1 KGHDR and CDR2 SFDVKD come from the germline V gene. Trimming took off 3 bases at V and 5 bases at J, with 12 bases between the two ends. CDR3 length equals 14 residues. The CDR3: CATSDRGTEYGYTF. CDR3 in DNA: TGTGCCACCAGTGATCGGGGGACTGAGTATGGCTACACCTTC.

The chain couples TRBV7-2 to TRBJ1-1; 11 nucleotides line up with TRBD1. The V and J ends lost 4 bases and 9 bases, in that order; junction bases with no gene match: 4. The length of the CDR3 is 13 residues. The V gene's germline CDR1 is SGHTA and CDR2 FQGNSA. The CDR3 region is CASSSRDRGKAFF. The CDR3 nucleotides are TGTGCCAGCAGCTCCCGGGACAGGGGGAAAGCTTTCTTT. Supplemented by reference TRBV7-2 and TRBJ1-1, the full variable domain reads GAGVSQSPSNKVTEKGKDVELRCDPISGHTALYWYRQSLGQGLEFLIYFQGNSAPDKSGLPSDRFSAERTGGSVSTLTIQRTQQEDSAVYLCASSSRDRGKAFFGQGTRLTVV.

This clonotype came up a few times. The CDR3 protein is CASSLAFSRGTDTQYF. The CDR3 DNA is TGTGCCAGCAGCTTAGCCTTTAGCAGGGGCACAGATACGCAGTATTTT. The chain combines TRBV7-2 with TRBJ2-3; tentatively, D is TRBD1 (5 bases). The CDR3 contains 16 residues. In germline, CDR1 is SGHTA, CDR2 FQGNSA. The V and J ends lost 0 bases and 1 base respectively, with 11 bases between them.

There are many counts of this clonotype. V is TRBV24-1 and J is TRBJ2-5; 7 positions match TRBD1. Per the germline V gene, CDR1 is KGHDR and CDR2 is SFDVKD. V was pared by 3 bases and J by 2 bases, with 5 bases of the junction left unmatched. The CDR3 has 15 residues. This CDR3 is CATSDPRTGQETQYF. The CDR3, as DNA: TGTGCCACCAGTGATCCTCGGACAGGACAAGAGACCCAGTACTTC.

Turning to this clonotype: A much bigger clone sits one base away, suggesting this may be a read error. The rearrangement uses TRBV4-2 and TRBJ2-1; TRBD2 matches at 8 bases. The CDR3 is made up of 14 amino acids. Per the germline V gene, CDR1 is LGHNA and CDR2 is YNFKEQ. This chain's CDR3 is CTSTFSGGYNEQFF. DNA of the CDR3: TGTACCAGCACCTTCAGCGGGGGCTACAATGAGCAGTTCTTC.

The chain has TRBV25-1 and TRBJ2-4, with a weak D call TRBD1 (6 bases). There are 17 residues in the CDR3. Germline CDR1 is MGHDK and CDR2 is SYGVNS. V lost 4 bases, J lost 3 bases, and 19 bases lay in between. Here the CDR3 reads CASSGTPTGQGKNIQYF. CDR3 DNA sequence: TGTGCCAGCAGTGGGACACCCACAGGGCAGGGCAAAAACATTCAGTACTTC.

This clonotype appeared a few times. This chain links TRBV25-1 with TRBJ2-1; tentatively, D is TRBD1 (6 bases). V was shortened by 8 bases and J by 8 bases, with 10 bases between the two germline ends. CDR3 length equals 11 residues. The V gene's germline CDR1 is MGHDK and CDR2 SYGVNS. DNA of the CDR3: TGTGCCAGCCAGGGGTGGGATGAGCAGTTCTTC. Amino acid sequence: CASQGWDEQFF.

V usage is TRBV7-2 and J usage is TRBJ2-1; 8 positions match TRBD2. Germline V gene sequence: CDR1 SGHTA, CDR2 FQGNSA. This CDR3 spans 15 amino acids. V gave up 7 bases and J gave up 4 bases; unmatched junction bases: 9. The CDR3 DNA is TGTGCCAGCACCATCGGGAAGCGGGGGTACAATGAGCAGTTCTTC. Translating gives CASTIGKRGYNEQFF.

The chain uses TRBV20-1 and TRBJ2-2, with TRBD1 matching 12 bases. This CDR3 comprises 17 residues. Germline values: CDR1 DFQATT, CDR2 SNEGSKA (reference sequence). V was pared by 0 bases and J by 5 bases, with 7 bases of the junction left unmatched. CDR3 in DNA: TGCAGTGCTAGAGATCGGGGACAGGGGGCCGCTACCGGGGAGCTGTTTTTT. It yields the protein CSARDRGQGAATGELFF.

With regard to this clonotype: This sequence may be a read error, since a much larger clone differs from it by one base. J is TRBJ2-7 and V is TRBV20-1; 7 bases agree with TRBD1. The V gene end was trimmed by 3 bases and the J gene end by 7 bases; junction bases not matched to a gene: 12. Germline assignment: CDR1 DFQATT and CDR2 SNEGSKA (reference sequence). The CDR3 runs 14 residues. The CDR3 DNA reads TGCAGTGCTAGCAAGGGGGCTTCCTACAATGAGCAGTACTTC. Residues: CSASKGASYNEQYF.

This clonotype came up a few times. The chain couples TRBV4-2 to TRBJ2-7; no definite D call. The germline gives CDR1 LGHNA, CDR2 YNFKEQ. The CDR3 runs to 15 residues. V was trimmed by 1 base and J by 5 bases, leaving 15 bases between them. The CDR3 sequence: CASSQVPAGGHEQYF. The CDR3 DNA sequence: TGTGCCAGCAGCCAAGTGCCGGCAGGCGGTCACGAGCAGTACTTC.

The genes are TRBV6-2 or TRBV6-3 and TRBJ2-1, with 10 positions matching TRBD2. The CDR3 has 15 amino acids. Germline V lookup: CDR1 MNHEY, CDR2 SVGEGT. Trimming cost V 2 bases and J 13 bases; bases outside gene matches: 11. The CDR3 is CASSYLLAGQETQFF. The DNA for the CDR3 is TGTGCCAGCAGTTACCTACTAGCGGGGCAAGAGACCCAGTTCTTC.

The chain couples TRBV20-1 to TRBJ1-5, with TRBD1 matching over 10 bases. From germline, CDR1 is DFQATT and CDR2 SNEGSKA (reference sequence). The CDR3 totals 14 residues. V lost 6 bases to trimming and J lost 6 bases; unmatched junction nucleotides: 8. CDR3 in amino acids: CSAQGQGFGQPQHF. The CDR3 DNA sequence: TGCAGTGCCCAGGGACAGGGGTTCGGTCAGCCCCAGCATTTT.

The chain carries TRBV3-1 and TRBJ2-3; TRBD2 matches 7 bases. The V segment lost 1 base and the J segment 2 bases; nucleotides outside the gene matches: 6. CDR1 is LGHDT and CDR2 is YNNKEL in the germline V gene (reference sequence). The CDR3 spans 16 residues. CDR3 loop: CASSQGAGPFTDTQYF. The DNA of the CDR3 is TGTGCCAGCAGCCAAGGAGCGGGGCCCTTCACAGATACGCAGTATTTT.

This clonotype was counted once. The genes are TRBV19 and TRBJ2-1; D possibly corresponds to TRBD2 (6 bases). CDR1 and CDR2 (germline): LNHDA, SQIVND (reference sequence). The CDR3 spans 16 residues. V was cut by 6 bases and J by 0 bases, with 15 bases left in between. CDR3 nucleotide sequence: TGTGCCAGTAGGGGCCCCGGGGGTAGCTCCTACAATGAGCAGTTCTTC. It specifies CASRGPGGSSYNEQFF.

This clonotype appeared a few times. The chain combines TRBV5-1 with TRBJ2-3; TRBD2 matches 14 bases. This CDR3 comprises 16 residues. The V segment lost 5 bases and the J segment 4 bases; nucleotides outside the gene matches: 6. The germline V gene encodes CDR1 SGHRS and CDR2 YFSETQ. The CDR3 loop is CASRKGTSGRPDTQYF. The CDR3 nucleotides are TGCGCCAGCAGAAAGGGGACTAGCGGGAGACCAGATACGCAGTATTTT.

The V and J genes are TRBV7-2 and TRBJ1-5; 8 nucleotides align to TRBD1. This CDR3 is 14 amino acids long. Germline V gene lookup returns CDR1 SGHTA and CDR2 FQGNSA. V shed 3 bases and J 4 bases; nucleotides not matched to a gene: 2. CDR3 protein: CASSFGQGNQPQHF. DNA of the CDR3: TGTGCCAGCAGCTTCGGACAGGGAAATCAGCCCCAGCATTTT.

This clonotype was observed a few times. The V gene is TRBV20-1, the J gene TRBJ2-6; possible D gene TRBD1, 6 bases. The length of the CDR3 is 13 residues. The V end lost 4 bases, the J end lost 2 bases, and 6 bases lay between the germline ends. Germline CDR1 is DFQATT and CDR2 is SNEGSKA (reference sequence). This CDR3 is CSANRAGANVLTF. The DNA for the CDR3 is TGCAGTGCTAACAGGGCTGGGGCCAACGTCCTGACTTTC.

This clonotype has only a few counts. CDR3 amino acids: CASSQGLARGETQYF. In DNA form, the CDR3 reads TGTGCCAGCAGCCAAGGACTAGCGAGAGGAGAGACCCAGTACTTC. The chain combines TRBV14 with TRBJ2-5; 8 bases agree with TRBD2. Germline trimming cut 1 base from V and 4 bases from J; bases unmatched to any gene: 5. This CDR3 is built from 15 residues. The germline gives CDR1 SGHDN, CDR2 FVKESK.

The chain has TRBV12-3 or TRBV12-4 and TRBJ2-5; D possibly corresponds to TRBD1 (7 bases). Trimming left V 5 bases short and J 9 bases short, with 22 bases between. There are 15 residues in the CDR3. CDR3 nucleotides: TGTGCCAGCAGTCCCCCTGGAGGGTTCCAGGGGGCCCAGTACTTC. This encodes CASSPPGGFQGAQYF.

To note about this clonotype: The junction departs from germline at one end; a sequencing error may be responsible. The rearrangement joins TRBV5-1 to TRBJ2-3, with TRBD2 matching 12 bases. CDR1 SGHRS and CDR2 YFSETQ come from the germline V gene. There are 16 residues in the CDR3. CDR3 region: CASSFTSGGTTDTRYF. CDR3 DNA: TGCGCCAGCAGCTTTACTAGCGGGGGGACCACAGATACGCGGTATTTT.

In this sample, this clonotype turned up a few times. The chain has TRBV10-1 and TRBJ1-2; 8 bases match TRBD1. The CDR3 consists of 17 residues. Germline CDR1 WNHNN, CDR2 SYGVQD (reference sequence). V dropped 2 bases and J dropped 4; count of bases not matched to a gene: 12. CDR3 residues: CASSEGTLGQGPYGYTF. The CDR3 DNA sequence: TGCGCCAGCAGTGAGGGAACACTTGGACAGGGCCCCTATGGCTACACCTTC.

This chain uses TRBV5-1 with TRBJ2-3; D is unclear. CDR1 and CDR2 from the germline V gene are SGHRS and YFSETQ. CDR3 length equals 15 residues. The V end was cut by 0 bases, the J end by 0 bases, with 8 bases between. The CDR3 loop is CASSLEGPSTDTQYF. CDR3 in DNA: TGCGCCAGCAGCTTGGAAGGGCCCAGCACAGATACGCAGTATTTT. Looking up the rest from reference TRBV5-1 and TRBJ2-3 gives the full variable domain: KAGVTQTPRYLIKTRGQQVTLSCSPISGHRSVSWYQQTPGQGLQFLFEYFSETQRNKGNFPGRFSGRQFSNSRSEMNVSTLELGDSALYLCASSLEGPSTDTQYFGPGTRLTVL.

This chain links TRBV25-1 with TRBJ2-5; 10 positions agree with TRBD2. V gave up 2 bases and J gave up 11 bases; unmatched junction bases: 11. The CDR3 is made up of 15 amino acids. CDR1 and CDR2 from the germline V gene are MGHDK and SYGVNS. In DNA, the CDR3 is TGTGCCAGCAGTGAACTAGCGGGAGTAAAAAGTGAGCAGTACTTC. Amino acid sequence: CASSELAGVKSEQYF.

This clonotype was found a few times. The DNA for the CDR3 is TGTGCCACCCGCCTGCCAGGGGGCGATCAGCCCCAGCATTTT. Translating it yields CATRLPGGDQPQHF. The chain is built from TRBV15 and TRBJ1-5, with 8 positions matching TRBD1. The CDR3 contains 14 residues. Germline V gene lookup returns CDR1 LNHNV and CDR2 YYDKDF (reference sequence). The V segment lost 8 bases and the J segment 5 bases; nucleotides outside the gene matches: 8. Full variable domain (rest looked up from reference TRBV15 and TRBJ1-5): DAMVIQNPRYQVTQFGKPVTLSCSQTLNHNVMYWYQQKSSQAPKLLFHYYDKDFNNEADTPDNFQSRRPNTSFCFLDIRSPGLGDTAMYLCATRLPGGDQPQHFGDGTRLSIL.